This T cell receptor (beta chain) was observed in a study of T cell repertoires in cytomegalovirus infection. Study results and caveats: Carriers of CMV plus the relevant HLA were identified by cumulative public TCR beta family frequency.

Trimming left V 3 bases short and J 6 bases short, with 5 bases between. This CDR3 contains 12 residues. Germline V gives CDR1 SEHNR, CDR2 FQNEAQ (reference sequence). Comment on this clonotype: The antigen is undetermined.

In TCRdb, the reads were re-called with MiXCR into one record per CDR3 protein. This table holds some 270,000 distinct CDR3 sequences, roughly a fifth found once. The chain combines TRBV7-9 with TRBJ2-2; no reliable D call. This TCR was recovered from a human donor in good health (CMV status not recorded). Some clones in this sample may be carry-over from other donors' samples. Specimen: cultured PBMCs, collected from culture after CMV antigen stimulation. The CDR3 region is CASSFASGELFF. CDR3 nucleotides: TGTGCCAGCAGCTTCGCGTCCGGGGAGCTGTTTTTT. The whole variable domain, remainder taken from reference TRBV7-9 and TRBJ2-2, is DTGVSQNPRHKITKRGQNVTFRCDPISEHNRLYWYRQTLGQGPEFLTYFQNEAQLEKSRLLSDRFSAERPKGSFSTLEIQRTEQGDSAMYLCASSFASGELFFGEGSRLTVL.